This is a list of T cell receptor beta chains from one sample in a study of T-cell reconstitution after alpha-beta-depleted transplantation in children. MiXCR was run by TCRdb on the PCR reads, yielding one entry per CDR3 protein. The data contain approximately 170,000 distinct CDR3 sequences, 11% of them singletons. The specimen was PBMCs, collected before TCRalphabeta/CD19-depleted stem cell transplant. The source is a boy between 2 and 10 years old with acute myeloid leukemia, due to receive a stem cell transplant. Both conserved end residues are part of each CDR3. The order of the fields is clone size, D gene, V gene, J gene, CDR3 protein, CDR3 DNA. D genes are given only for firm matches. Rows give clone size only sometimes, using once, few, many, or a class for an expanded clone.

many,TRBD1,TRBV12-3/TRBV12-4,TRBJ1-1,CASSSHGDRQGPNTEAFF,TGTGCCAGCAGCTCTCACGGGGACCGACAGGGTCCGAACACTGAAGCTTTCTTT
many,NA,TRBV5-1,TRBJ2-3,CASRYYRGYTDTQYF,TGCGCCAGCAGGTACTATCGAGGCTACACAGATACGCAGTATTTT
NA,NA,TRBV7-2,TRBJ2-1,CASSLVLGNSYNEQFF,TGTGCCAGCAGCTTAGTCTTGGGAAACTCCTACAATGAGCAGTTCTTC
many,TRBD2,TRBV2,TRBJ2-1,CASSEAPQRGYYNEQFF,TGTGCCAGCAGTGAAGCGCCGCAGCGGGGGTACTACAATGAGCAGTTCTTC
many,NA,TRBV13,TRBJ2-3,CASSSLTSSTDTQYF,TGTGCCAGCAGCTCATTAACTAGCTCCACAGATACGCAGTATTTT
many,NA,TRBV6-5,TRBJ2-1,CASRRGGGEYNEQFF,TGTGCCAGCAGACGAGGAGGGGGGGAGTACAATGAGCAGTTCTTC
many,TRBD1,TRBV12-3/TRBV12-4,TRBJ1-5,CASSFGTAFNQPQHF,TGTGCCAGCAGTTTTGGGACAGCTTTCAATCAGCCCCAGCATTTT
many,TRBD2,TRBV29-1,TRBJ2-1,CSVEGLAGYNEQFF,TGCAGCGTTGAAGGACTAGCGGGGTACAATGAGCAGTTCTTC
NA,NA,TRBV7-6,TRBJ1-5,CASSGFGGSNQPQHF,TGTGCCAGCAGCGGTTTTGGGGGAAGCAATCAGCCCCAGCATTTT
few,NA,TRBV20-1,TRBJ2-5,CSANHRLAALETQYF,TGCAGTGCTAACCACCGGCTAGCCGCGTTGGAGACCCAGTACTTC
many,TRBD2,TRBV5-1,TRBJ2-3,CASSLEPGRVTDTQYF,TGCGCCAGCAGCTTGGAACCTGGGAGGGTAACAGATACGCAGTATTTT
NA,NA,TRBV29-1,TRBJ2-3,CSASMDTQYF,TGCAGCGCCTCGATGGATACGCAGTATTTT
NA,NA,TRBV19,TRBJ1-4,CASKRDTQGKLFF,TGTGCCAGTAAAAGGGATACCCAAGGAAAACTGTTTTTT
many,TRBD1,TRBV27,TRBJ1-2,CASSYTGGLGYGYTF,TGTGCCAGCAGTTATACAGGGGGCCTAGGGTATGGCTACACCTTC
many,NA,TRBV10-3,TRBJ2-2,CAISESTGEALAGELFF,TGTGCCATCAGTGAGTCGACGGGGGAGGCTCTAGCCGGGGAGCTGTTTTTT
many,TRBD2,TRBV7-2,TRBJ2-5,CASSLVGGGLETQYF,TGTGCCAGCAGCTTAGTAGGCGGGGGTCTGGAGACCCAGTACTTC
many,NA,TRBV29-1,TRBJ1-1,CSVGPSVGDTEAFF,TGCAGCGTTGGCCCTTCAGTGGGGGACACTGAAGCTTTCTTT
many,TRBD1,TRBV5-1,TRBJ1-1,CASSLGTGSEAFF,TGCGCCAGCAGCTTGGGGACAGGGTCTGAAGCTTTCTTT
many,NA,TRBV27,TRBJ2-5,CASSLSSETQETQYF,TGTGCCAGCAGTTTATCGAGCGAAACCCAAGAGACCCAGTACTTC
NA,TRBD2,TRBV27,TRBJ2-1,CASSFPSGGPGGQFF,TGTGCCAGCAGTTTCCCTAGCGGGGGCCCAGGTGGGCAGTTCTTC
few,NA,TRBV20-1,TRBJ2-5,CSARDRFSSRSQETQYF,TGCAGTGCTAGAGATCGGTTTTCTAGCCGGTCTCAAGAGACCCAGTACTTC
many,TRBD2,TRBV4-1,TRBJ2-1,CASSRLAGRLNEQFF,TGCGCCAGCAGCAGACTAGCGGGAAGGCTCAATGAGCAGTTCTTC
many,TRBD2,TRBV20-1,TRBJ2-7,CSAIVPSGRASEQYF,TGCAGTGCCATCGTCCCTAGCGGGAGGGCATCGGAGCAGTACTTC
many,NA,TRBV27,TRBJ1-1,CASLTGSTEAFF,TGTGCCAGTTTAACAGGGAGCACTGAAGCTTTCTTT
many,NA,TRBV20-1,TRBJ1-5,CSARDAGFRSNQPQHF,TGCAGTGCTAGAGACGCAGGGTTTCGGAGCAATCAGCCCCAGCATTTT
many,NA,TRBV12-3/TRBV12-4,TRBJ1-2,CASSLFRGLYGYTF,TGTGCCAGCAGTTTGTTCCGGGGACTCTATGGCTACACCTTC
many,TRBD2,TRBV27,TRBJ2-3,CASSLLRTSGRGEDTQYF,TGTGCCAGCAGTTTACTCCGGACTAGCGGGAGAGGGGAAGATACGCAGTATTTT
many,NA,TRBV18,TRBJ1-4,CASSGGSNEKLFF,TGTGCCAGCTCAGGAGGGTCTAATGAAAAACTGTTTTTT
many,NA,TRBV5-1,TRBJ2-1,CASSAGPYNEQFF,TGCGCCAGCAGCGCGGGTCCCTACAATGAGCAGTTCTTC
many,NA,TRBV7-9,TRBJ1-2,CASSLSGRETFRGGYTF,TGTGCCAGCAGCTTATCGGGACGGGAGACCTTCCGGGGGGGCTACACCTTC
many,TRBD1,TRBV5-8,TRBJ2-5,CASSHMDRRYQETQYF,TGTGCCAGCAGCCATATGGACAGGCGATACCAAGAGACCCAGTACTTC
many,NA,TRBV4-1,TRBJ2-4,CASSQDYTGLAKNIQYF,TGCGCCAGCAGCCAAGATTATACGGGGCTAGCCAAAAACATTCAGTACTTC
many,TRBD1,TRBV7-8,TRBJ2-1,CASSRRQGISYNEQFF,TGTGCCAGCAGCCGAAGACAGGGTATATCCTACAATGAGCAGTTCTTC
many,TRBD2,TRBV20-1,TRBJ2-3,CSADSGRASDTQYF,TGCAGTGCTGATAGCGGGAGGGCATCAGATACGCAGTATTTT